This T cell receptor (beta chain) was identified in a study of post-analysis software for immune sequencing data. On the study more broadly: Included among the disease courses, which were recorded for the cohort, were relapsing-remitting, secondary progressive and progressive-relapsing multiple sclerosis.

Each TCR beta cDNA library carried unique molecular identifiers. Using its own MiXCR run on the PCR reads, TCRdb lists one record per CDR3 protein. Among 430,000 or so distinct CDR3 sequences listed, more than 30% were seen once. Notes on the study in general: TRBV5-6, TRBV5-1 and TRBV20-1 were among five TRBV segments more frequent in patients than controls. Co-batched samples clustered tightly together by F measure.

Comments on this clonotype: What it recognizes is unknown.

This CDR3 is built from 14 residues. Germline CDR1 SGHKS, CDR2 YYEKEE (reference sequence). Unmatched junction bases numbered 8, after V lost 6 bases and J lost 4 bases. This TCR was recovered from a girl aged 2 to 10 with multiple sclerosis. The specimen sequenced was blood. J is TRBJ2-7 and V is TRBV5-5, with 9 bases identical to TRBD1. CDR3 DNA sequence: TGTGCCAGCAACCGGGACAGGGTGGTATACGAGCAGTACTTC. Translated, it gives CASNRDRVVYEQYF.